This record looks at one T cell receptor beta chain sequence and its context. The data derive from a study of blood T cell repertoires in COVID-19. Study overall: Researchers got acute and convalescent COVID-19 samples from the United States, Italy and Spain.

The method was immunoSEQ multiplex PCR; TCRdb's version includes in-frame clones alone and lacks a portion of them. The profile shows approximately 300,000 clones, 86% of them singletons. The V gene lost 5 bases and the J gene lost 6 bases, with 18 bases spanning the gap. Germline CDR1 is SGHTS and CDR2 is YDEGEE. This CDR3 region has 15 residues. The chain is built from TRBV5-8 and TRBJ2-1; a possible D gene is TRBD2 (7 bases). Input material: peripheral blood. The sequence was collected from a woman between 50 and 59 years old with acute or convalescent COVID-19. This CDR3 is CASRDSRGGGNEQFF. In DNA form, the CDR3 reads TGTGCCAGCAGGGACTCCAGGGGCGGGGGCAATGAGCAGTTCTTC.